What follows is one T cell receptor (beta chain) and its context. Its antigen is currently not known. No much larger clone exists at a distance of one base, and base qualities are not known. Library preparation used the immunoSEQ multiplex PCR assay. In TCRdb, the immuneACCESS table is reduced to in-frame sequences with V and J assigned. These tables do not hold every clone; where another copy was compared, an unresolved V gene accounts for under half, and the others remain unexplained. The sample yields approximately 52,000 clones; 77% were counted once. About 2.2% of the sample is held by the ten biggest clonotypes. These data originate in a study of radiotherapy plus CTLA-4 blockade in lung cancer listed by TCRdb under 2018. A note on the overall study: Among enrolled patients, about 19% had an objective response and approximately 30% reached disease control. On the study overall, not on this receptor specifically: Increased serum interferon-beta after radiation, together with early dynamic changes in blood T cell clones, were reported to be the strongest predictors of response. After treatment with radiotherapy and ipilimumab, TCR clones that originated in tumors expanded in peripheral blood.

The study tested focal radiation therapy combined with CTLA-4 blockade (ipilimumab) in patients with chemo-refractory metastatic non-small-cell lung cancer. V is clipped by 4 bases and J by 2 bases, and the sequence between their germline boundaries is 15 bases long. CDR3 length: 15 amino acids, cysteine to phenylalanine. The sequence is cut down to CDR3 DNA, 45 bases in frame from base 1. CDR1 SGHRS and CDR2 YFSETQ were looked up in the germline V gene. The sequence was collected from a human donor with non-small cell lung cancer whose response to radiotherapy plus ipilimumab could not be evaluated. This sample comprised peripheral blood, obtained from a patient treated with radiotherapy plus ipilimumab. In this chain, TRBV5-1 is recombined with TRBJ2-5; the D gene remains uncertain. This receptor carries the CDR3 CASSALTISQETQYF. The sequenced DNA is TGCGCCAGCAGCGCGTTGACAATTAGTCAAGAGACCCAGTACTTC. Beyond the CDR3, the reference TRBV5-1 and TRBJ2-5 genes provide the residues; the full variable domain reads: KAGVTQTPRYLIKTRGQQVTLSCSPISGHRSVSWYQQTPGQGLQFLFEYFSETQRNKGNFPGRFSGRQFSNSRSEMNVSTLELGDSALYLCASSALTISQETQYFGPGTRLLVL.